These T cell receptor beta chains were read from a single sample in a study of T cells in Graves' hyperthyroidism and ophthalmopathy. Using its own MiXCR run on the multiplex PCR reads, TCRdb lists one record per CDR3 protein. This sample carries a few hundred thousand distinct CDR3 sequences, around 13% of them seen once, and the ten largest clones take over 8.5%. Specimen: blood. The receptors stem from a young woman with Graves' hyperthyroidism. The CDR3 runs from the conserved cysteine through the conserved F or W. Each record gives: D gene, V gene, J gene, clone size, CDR3 protein, CDR3 DNA. The D gene is left open where the match is weak. For some rows the clone size is stated as once, few or many, or as a class when expanded; others skip it.

D: NA; V: TRBV7-9; J: TRBJ2-3; size: many; CDR3: CASSYQLGSTDTQYF; DNA: TGTGCCAGCAGCTACCAGTTGGGGAGCACAGATACGCAGTATTTT
D: NA; V: TRBV12-3/TRBV12-4; J: TRBJ1-1; size: many; CDR3: CASSLGVLDTEAFF; DNA: TGTGCCAGCAGTTTAGGGGTATTAGACACTGAAGCTTTCTTT
D: TRBD1; V: TRBV5-5; J: TRBJ1-3; size: NA; CDR3: CASGLDRAGSGNTIYF; DNA: TGTGCCAGCGGCTTGGACAGGGCTGGTTCCGGAAACACCATATATTTT
D: TRBD2; V: TRBV11-1; J: TRBJ2-1; size: many; CDR3: CASPTSGRANEQFF; DNA: TGTGCCAGCCCTACTAGCGGGAGAGCGAATGAGCAGTTCTTC
D: TRBD2; V: TRBV9; J: TRBJ2-1; size: NA; CDR3: CASSQRGEGHRNEQFF; DNA: TGTGCCAGCAGCCAGCGAGGGGAGGGCCATCGCAATGAGCAGTTCTTC
D: TRBD2; V: TRBV12-3/TRBV12-4; J: TRBJ2-7; size: few; CDR3: CASTLGGYEQYF; DNA: TGTGCCAGCACCCTGGGAGGGTACGAGCAGTACTTC
D: TRBD2; V: TRBV7-2; J: TRBJ2-7; size: many; CDR3: CASSLGGRVYEQYF; DNA: TGTGCCAGCAGCTTAGGCGGGAGGGTGTACGAGCAGTACTTC
D: NA; V: TRBV7-9; J: TRBJ1-2; size: few; CDR3: CASSPADGRGYTF; DNA: TGTGCCAGCAGCCCAGCGGACGGAAGGGGCTACACCTTC
D: NA; V: TRBV2; J: TRBJ1-3; size: many; CDR3: CASSGDSLAGNTIYF; DNA: TGTGCCAGCAGTGGGGACTCTCTGGCTGGAAACACCATATATTTT
D: NA; V: TRBV4-1; J: TRBJ2-5; size: NA; CDR3: CASSRGGGRELQETQYF; DNA: TGCGCCAGCAGCCGAGGTGGAGGAAGGGAGCTCCAAGAGACCCAGTACTTC
D: NA; V: TRBV5-1; J: TRBJ2-5; size: many; CDR3: CASSQGYGSEETQYF; DNA: TGCGCCAGCAGCCAAGGGTATGGGAGCGAAGAGACCCAGTACTTC
D: NA; V: TRBV18; J: TRBJ1-2; size: many; CDR3: CASSPPQGNYGYTF; DNA: TGTGCCAGCTCACCACCTCAAGGGAACTATGGCTACACCTTC
D: NA; V: TRBV2; J: TRBJ2-5; size: many; CDR3: CASSESFLAETQYF; DNA: TGTGCCAGCAGTGAATCGTTTTTAGCGGAGACCCAGTACTTC
D: NA; V: TRBV5-1; J: TRBJ1-1; size: NA; CDR3: CASSQARYMNTEAFF; DNA: TGTGCCAGCAGCCAGGCCAGGTACATGAACACTGAAGCTTTCTTT
D: NA; V: TRBV7-9; J: TRBJ2-1; size: few; CDR3: CASTQDRYNEQFF; DNA: TGTGCCAGCACCCAGGACCGCTACAATGAGCAGTTCTTC
D: NA; V: TRBV30; J: TRBJ2-3; size: many; CDR3: CAWEPGLDTDTQYF; DNA: TGTGCCTGGGAACCGGGACTCGACACAGATACGCAGTATTTT
D: TRBD1; V: TRBV6-1; J: TRBJ2-5; size: many; CDR3: CASSEGLGQGWETQYF; DNA: TGTGCCAGCAGTGAAGGTTTGGGACAGGGGTGGGAGACCCAGTACTTC
D: TRBD2; V: TRBV7-2; J: TRBJ2-7; size: many; CDR3: CASSLSAGGSVEQYF; DNA: TGTGCCAGCAGCTTATCGGCGGGAGGTTCGGTTGAGCAGTACTTC
D: NA; V: TRBV5-6; J: TRBJ1-2; size: few; CDR3: CASSLESTAAGYTF; DNA: TGTGCCAGCAGCTTGGAGTCCACAGCGGCCGGCTACACCTTC
D: TRBD2; V: TRBV6-2/TRBV6-3; J: TRBJ2-3; size: many; CDR3: CASSTRTSGRAITDTQYF; DNA: TGTGCCAGCAGCACCAGGACTAGCGGGAGGGCAATCACAGATACGCAGTATTTT
D: NA; V: TRBV7-2; J: TRBJ2-6; size: few; CDR3: CASSLGGVSAGVNVLTF; DNA: TGTGCCAGCAGCTTGGGGGGAGTCTCAGCTGGGGTCAACGTCCTGACTTTC
D: NA; V: TRBV19; J: TRBJ1-5; size: many; CDR3: CASSPWSNQPQHF; DNA: TGTGCCAGTAGTCCTTGGTCCAATCAGCCCCAGCATTTT
D: NA; V: TRBV28; J: TRBJ1-4; size: many; CDR3: CASSSLSTGEDEKLFF; DNA: TGTGCCAGCAGCTCCCTATCGACTGGGGAGGATGAAAAACTGTTTTTT
D: TRBD2; V: TRBV2; J: TRBJ2-1; size: many; CDR3: CATQTSGSRNEQFF; DNA: TGTGCCACGCAGACTAGCGGGAGTCGAAATGAGCAGTTCTTC
D: TRBD1; V: TRBV19; J: TRBJ1-2; size: NA; CDR3: CASSGQGIYGYTF; DNA: TGTGCCAGTAGCGGACAGGGGATCTATGGCTACACCTTC
D: NA; V: TRBV5-5; J: TRBJ2-1; size: many; CDR3: CASSPGTPAWNEQFF; DNA: TGTGCCAGCAGCCCCGGGACCCCGGCGTGGAATGAGCAGTTCTTC
D: NA; V: TRBV6-1; J: TRBJ2-5; size: many; CDR3: CASRPRSDWVQETQYF; DNA: TGTGCCAGCAGGCCCCGCTCCGACTGGGTTCAAGAGACCCAGTACTTC
D: NA; V: TRBV11-2; J: TRBJ2-3; size: NA; CDR3: CASSLFSDTQYF; DNA: TGTGCCAGCAGCTTATTTTCCGATACGCAGTATTTT
D: NA; V: TRBV5-1; J: TRBJ2-3; size: many; CDR3: CASSLEDTQYF; DNA: TGCGCCAGCAGCTTGGAAGATACGCAGTATTTT
D: NA; V: TRBV28; J: TRBJ2-7; size: many; CDR3: CASRDDRISYEQYF; DNA: TGTGCCAGCAGGGATGACAGGATTTCCTACGAGCAGTACTTC
D: TRBD1; V: TRBV24-1; J: TRBJ2-3; size: many; CDR3: CATADRDTDTQYF; DNA: TGTGCCACCGCGGACAGGGACACAGATACGCAGTATTTT
D: TRBD2; V: TRBV18; J: TRBJ2-7; size: many; CDR3: CASSPPGGSKSYEQYF; DNA: TGTGCCAGCTCACCCCCGGGCGGGAGTAAGTCCTACGAGCAGTACTTC
D: TRBD2; V: TRBV24-1; J: TRBJ2-1; size: many; CDR3: CATSDFGTSGGSYNEQFF; DNA: TGTGCCACCAGTGATTTTGGGACTAGCGGGGGCTCCTACAATGAGCAGTTCTTC
D: NA; V: TRBV20-1; J: TRBJ1-1; size: many; CDR3: CSANGMNTEAFF; DNA: TGCAGTGCGAACGGGATGAACACTGAAGCTTTCTTT
D: TRBD2; V: TRBV11-2; J: TRBJ2-1; size: many; CDR3: CASSMGRTWTSGGYNEQFF; DNA: TGTGCCAGCAGCATGGGACGGACCTGGACTAGCGGGGGGTACAATGAGCAGTTCTTC
D: NA; V: TRBV2; J: TRBJ2-7; size: many; CDR3: CASTVRYSSYEQYF; DNA: TGTGCCAGCACCGTGAGGTACAGTTCCTACGAGCAGTACTTC
D: NA; V: TRBV2; J: TRBJ1-5; size: many; CDR3: CASSNQLGGNQPQHF; DNA: TGTGCCAGCAGTAACCAACTAGGAGGCAATCAGCCCCAGCATTTT
D: TRBD1; V: TRBV15; J: TRBJ1-2; size: few; CDR3: CAASRGLGQGSNYGYTF; DNA: TGTGCCGCCAGCAGAGGTTTGGGACAGGGCTCTAACTATGGCTACACCTTC
D: TRBD1; V: TRBV28; J: TRBJ1-5; size: many; CDR3: CASSSGTGNGNQPQHF; DNA: TGTGCCAGCAGTAGCGGGACAGGGAACGGCAATCAGCCCCAGCATTTT
D: TRBD1; V: TRBV4-3; J: TRBJ2-7; size: many; CDR3: CASSQADRDANEQYF; DNA: TGCGCCAGCAGCCAAGCCGACAGGGACGCCAACGAGCAGTACTTC
D: NA; V: TRBV28; J: TRBJ1-5; size: many; CDR3: CASSLGAMGPQHF; DNA: TGTGCCAGCAGCCTAGGCGCAATGGGGCCCCAGCATTTT
D: NA; V: TRBV30; J: TRBJ2-3; size: many; CDR3: CAWSVEGDTQYF; DNA: TGTGCCTGGTCCGTCGAGGGAGATACGCAGTATTTT
D: TRBD1; V: TRBV18; J: TRBJ1-2; size: few; CDR3: CASSPLLTGEGYGYTF; DNA: TGTGCCAGCTCACCACTTCTGACAGGGGAGGGCTATGGCTACACCTTC
D: TRBD2; V: TRBV18; J: TRBJ2-1; size: many; CDR3: CASSIYHSYLGTSDEQFF; DNA: TGTGCCAGCTCAATCTATCACTCATACTTGGGGACTAGTGATGAGCAGTTCTTC
D: TRBD2; V: TRBV30; J: TRBJ2-3; size: many; CDR3: CAWSVWGGGSTDTQYF; DNA: TGTGCCTGGAGTGTATGGGGGGGGGGTAGCACAGATACGCAGTATTTT
D: TRBD2; V: TRBV12-3/TRBV12-4; J: TRBJ2-1; size: many; CDR3: CASSFKSSGGDNEQFF; DNA: TGTGCCAGCAGTTTTAAATCTAGCGGGGGAGACAATGAGCAGTTCTTC
D: TRBD1; V: TRBV5-1; J: TRBJ2-4; size: many; CDR3: CASSFTGTGSKNIQYF; DNA: TGCGCCAGCAGCTTTACCGGGACAGGGTCCAAAAACATTCAGTACTTC
D: TRBD1; V: TRBV5-1; J: TRBJ2-7; size: many; CDR3: CASRPGTALYEQYF; DNA: TGCGCCAGCCGCCCCGGGACAGCCCTATACGAGCAGTACTTC
D: NA; V: TRBV4-2; J: TRBJ1-2; size: few; CDR3: CASSPRRANYGYTF; DNA: TGTGCCAGCAGCCCCCGTCGGGCCAACTATGGCTACACCTTC
D: NA; V: TRBV28; J: TRBJ1-5; size: many; CDR3: CASNSPSYSNQPQHF; DNA: TGTGCCAGCAACTCCCCCTCGTATAGCAATCAGCCCCAGCATTTT
D: NA; V: TRBV5-1; J: TRBJ1-1; size: many; CDR3: CASSLALQGTEAFF; DNA: TGCGCCAGCAGCTTGGCCCTCCAGGGCACTGAAGCTTTCTTT
D: NA; V: TRBV2; J: TRBJ2-7; size: many; CDR3: CASSLMGGTPYEQYF; DNA: TGTGCCAGCAGTTTGATGGGGGGGACACCCTACGAGCAGTACTTC
D: NA; V: TRBV29-1; J: TRBJ1-2; size: many; CDR3: CSVERSYGYTF; DNA: TGCAGCGTTGAGCGCAGCTATGGCTACACCTTC
D: NA; V: TRBV4-1; J: TRBJ1-2; size: many; CDR3: CASSQDPSHVSYGYTF; DNA: TGCGCCAGCAGCCAAGATCCCTCCCACGTATCCTATGGCTACACCTTC